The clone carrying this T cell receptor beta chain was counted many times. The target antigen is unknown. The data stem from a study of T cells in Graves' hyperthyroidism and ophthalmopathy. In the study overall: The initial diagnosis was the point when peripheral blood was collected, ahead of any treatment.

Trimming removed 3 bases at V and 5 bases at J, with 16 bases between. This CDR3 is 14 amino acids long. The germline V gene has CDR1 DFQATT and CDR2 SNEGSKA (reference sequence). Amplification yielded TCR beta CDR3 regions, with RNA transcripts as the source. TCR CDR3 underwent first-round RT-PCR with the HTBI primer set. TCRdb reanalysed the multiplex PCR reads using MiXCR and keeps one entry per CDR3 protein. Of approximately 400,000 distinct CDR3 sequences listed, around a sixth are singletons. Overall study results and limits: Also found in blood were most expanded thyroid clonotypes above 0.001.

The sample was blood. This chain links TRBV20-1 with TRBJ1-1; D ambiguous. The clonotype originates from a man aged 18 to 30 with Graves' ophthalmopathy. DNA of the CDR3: TGCAGTGCTAGTTCACAAGGACGACGGACTGAAGCTTTCTTT. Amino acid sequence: CSASSQGRRTEAFF.